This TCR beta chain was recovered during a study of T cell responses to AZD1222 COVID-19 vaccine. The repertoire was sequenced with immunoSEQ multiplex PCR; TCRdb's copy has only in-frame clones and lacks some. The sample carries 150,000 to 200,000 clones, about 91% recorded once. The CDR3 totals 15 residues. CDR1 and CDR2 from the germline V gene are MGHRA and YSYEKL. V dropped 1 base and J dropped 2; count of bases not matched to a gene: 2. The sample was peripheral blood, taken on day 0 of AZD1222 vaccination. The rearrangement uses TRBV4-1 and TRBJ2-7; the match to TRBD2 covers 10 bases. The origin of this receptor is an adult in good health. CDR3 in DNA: TGCGCCAGCAGCCAAGCACTAGCGGGGCCCTACGAGCAGTACTTC. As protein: CASSQALAGPYEQYF.